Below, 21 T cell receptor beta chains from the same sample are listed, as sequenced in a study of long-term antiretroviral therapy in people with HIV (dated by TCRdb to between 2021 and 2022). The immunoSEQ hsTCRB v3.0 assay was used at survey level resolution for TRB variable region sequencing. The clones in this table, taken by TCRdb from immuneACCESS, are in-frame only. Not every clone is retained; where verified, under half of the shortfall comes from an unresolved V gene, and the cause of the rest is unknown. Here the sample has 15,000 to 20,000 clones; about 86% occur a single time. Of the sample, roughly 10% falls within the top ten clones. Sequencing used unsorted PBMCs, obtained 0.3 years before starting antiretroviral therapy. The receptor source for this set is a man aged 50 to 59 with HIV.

This chain's CDR3 is CASSPGPGYGYTF. The CDR3 coding sequence is TGTGCCAGCAGCCCGGGGCCAGGCTATGGCTACACCTTC. The chain has TRBV5-8 and TRBJ1-2; a weak D match, TRBD1 (5 bases). The germline CDR1 and CDR2 sequences are SGHTS and YDEGEE. V was trimmed by 4 bases and J by 4 bases, leaving 11 bases between them. This CDR3 has 13 residues.

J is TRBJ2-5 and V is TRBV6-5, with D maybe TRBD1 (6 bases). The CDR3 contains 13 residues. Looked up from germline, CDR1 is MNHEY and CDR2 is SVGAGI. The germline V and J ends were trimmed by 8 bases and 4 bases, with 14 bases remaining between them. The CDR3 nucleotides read TGTGCCAGCGGGGGCGCGCCGCTAGAGACCCAGTACTTC. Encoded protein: CASGGAPLETQYF.

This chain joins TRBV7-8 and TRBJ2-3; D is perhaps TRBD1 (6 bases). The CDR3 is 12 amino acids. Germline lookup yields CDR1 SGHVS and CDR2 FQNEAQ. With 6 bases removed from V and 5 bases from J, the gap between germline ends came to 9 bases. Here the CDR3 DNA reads TGTGCCAGCAGACCCAGGGGAGATACGCAGTATTTT. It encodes CASRPRGDTQYF.

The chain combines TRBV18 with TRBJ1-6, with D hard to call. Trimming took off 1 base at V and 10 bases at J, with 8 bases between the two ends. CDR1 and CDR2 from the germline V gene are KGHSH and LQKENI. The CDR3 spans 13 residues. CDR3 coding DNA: TGTGCCAGCTCACCACAGGATGGATCACCCCTCCACTTT. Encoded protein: CASSPQDGSPLHF. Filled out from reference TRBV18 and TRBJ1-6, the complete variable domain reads NAGVMQNPRHLVRRRGQEARLRCSPMKGHSHVYWYRQLPEEGLKFMVYLQKENIIDESGMPKERFSAEFPKEGPSILRIQQVVRGDSAAYFCASSPQDGSPLHFGNGTRLTVT.

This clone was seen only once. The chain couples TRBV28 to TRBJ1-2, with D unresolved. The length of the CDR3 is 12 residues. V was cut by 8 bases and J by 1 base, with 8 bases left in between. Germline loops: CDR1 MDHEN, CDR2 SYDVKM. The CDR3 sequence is CASALLNYGYTF. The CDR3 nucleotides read TGTGCCAGCGCTTTGCTTAACTATGGCTACACCTTC.

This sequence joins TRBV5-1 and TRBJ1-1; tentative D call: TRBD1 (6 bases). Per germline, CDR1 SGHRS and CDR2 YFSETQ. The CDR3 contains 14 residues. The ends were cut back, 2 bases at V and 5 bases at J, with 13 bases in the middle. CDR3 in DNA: TGCGCCAGCAGCTTCCGGGACAAAAGAACTGAAGCTTTCTTT. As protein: CASSFRDKRTEAFF.

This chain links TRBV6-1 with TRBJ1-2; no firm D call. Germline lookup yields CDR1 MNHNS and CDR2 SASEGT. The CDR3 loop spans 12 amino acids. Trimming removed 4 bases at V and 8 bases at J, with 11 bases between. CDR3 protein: CASSAREGGYTF. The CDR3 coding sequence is TGTGCCAGCAGTGCCCGGGAAGGGGGCTACACCTTC.

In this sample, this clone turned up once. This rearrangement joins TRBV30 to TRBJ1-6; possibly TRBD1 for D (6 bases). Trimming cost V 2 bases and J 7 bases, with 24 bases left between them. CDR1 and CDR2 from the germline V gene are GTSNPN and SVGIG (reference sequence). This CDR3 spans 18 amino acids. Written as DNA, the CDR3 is TGTGCCTGGAGTCCCCCCGACGGGGGGCGGGTCGGCAATTCACCCCTCCACTTT. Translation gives CAWSPPDGGRVGNSPLHF.

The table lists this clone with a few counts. DNA of the CDR3: TGTGCCAGTAGACCGGGACCCTCCTACGAGCAGTACTTC. Encoded protein: CASRPGPSYEQYF. The chain recombines TRBV2 with TRBJ2-7; the D gene could be TRBD1 or TRBD2 (5 bases each). V lost 9 bases and J lost 0, with 12 bases in between. CDR3 length equals 13 residues. Germline CDR1 is SNHLY and CDR2 is FYNNEI.

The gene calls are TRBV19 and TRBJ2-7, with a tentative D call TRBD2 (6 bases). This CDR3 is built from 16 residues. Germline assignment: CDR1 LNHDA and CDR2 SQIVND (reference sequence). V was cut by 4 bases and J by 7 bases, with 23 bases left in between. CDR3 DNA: TGTGCCAGTAGTACTCTTCCGGGGGAATCCAGCGGAGAGCAGTACTTC. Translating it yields CASSTLPGESSGEQYF.

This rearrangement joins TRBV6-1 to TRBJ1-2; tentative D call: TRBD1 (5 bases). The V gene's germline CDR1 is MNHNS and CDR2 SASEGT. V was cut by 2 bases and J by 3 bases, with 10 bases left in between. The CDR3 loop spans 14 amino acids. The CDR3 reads CASSERAGHYGYTF. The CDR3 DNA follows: TGTGCCAGCAGTGAACGGGCGGGGCACTATGGCTACACCTTC.

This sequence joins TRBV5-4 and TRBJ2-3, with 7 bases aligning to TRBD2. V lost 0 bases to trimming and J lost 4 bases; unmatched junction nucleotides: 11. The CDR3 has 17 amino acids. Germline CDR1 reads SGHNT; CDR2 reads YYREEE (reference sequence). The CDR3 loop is CASSLGVAGVGPDTQYF. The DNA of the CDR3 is TGTGCCAGCAGCTTGGGAGTTGCGGGAGTAGGTCCAGATACGCAGTATTTT.

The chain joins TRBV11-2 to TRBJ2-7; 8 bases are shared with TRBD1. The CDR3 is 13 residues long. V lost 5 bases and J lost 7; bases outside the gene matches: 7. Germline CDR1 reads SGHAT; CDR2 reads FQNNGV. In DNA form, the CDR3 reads TGTGCCAGCAGCCCAGGACAGGGTTGGGAGCAGTACTTC. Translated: CASSPGQGWEQYF.

DNA for the CDR3: TGTGCCAGCAGTGAGGAGGGGACCGGGGAGCTGTTTTTT. Its translation: CASSEEGTGELFF. V is TRBV2 and J is TRBJ2-2; D perhaps matches TRBD2 (6 bases). The CDR3 has 13 residues. Germline CDR1 and CDR2: SNHLY and FYNNEI. The germline V and J ends were trimmed by 3 bases and 5 bases, with 7 bases remaining between them.

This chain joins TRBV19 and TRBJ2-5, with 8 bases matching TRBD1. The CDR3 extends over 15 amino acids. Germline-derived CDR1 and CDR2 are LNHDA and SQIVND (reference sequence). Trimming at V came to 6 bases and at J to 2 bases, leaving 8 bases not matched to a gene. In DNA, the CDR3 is TGTGCCAGTAGCGGAGGGACAGGACAACAAGAGACCCAGTACTTC. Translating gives CASSGGTGQQETQYF.

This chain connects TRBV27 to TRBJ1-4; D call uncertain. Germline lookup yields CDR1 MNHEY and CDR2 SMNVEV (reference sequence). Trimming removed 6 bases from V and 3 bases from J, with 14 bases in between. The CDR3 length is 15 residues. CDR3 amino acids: CASRLSTTSNEKLFF. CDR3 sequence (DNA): TGTGCCAGCAGGCTGTCTACAACTTCTAATGAAAAACTGTTTTTT.

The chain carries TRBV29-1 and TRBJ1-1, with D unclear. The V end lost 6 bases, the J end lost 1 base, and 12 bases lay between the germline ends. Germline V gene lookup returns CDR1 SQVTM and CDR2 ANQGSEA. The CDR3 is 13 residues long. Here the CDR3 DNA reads TGCAGCGTGACCCCCGGGTCGAACACTGAAGCTTTCTTT. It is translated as CSVTPGSNTEAFF.

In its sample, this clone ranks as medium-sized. CDR3 in amino acids: CAISLGLEGGMREQYF. In DNA form, the CDR3 reads TGTGCCATCAGCCTGGGACTAGAGGGGGGGATGAGGGAGCAGTACTTC. V usage is TRBV10-3 and J usage is TRBJ2-7, with 8 bases lining up with TRBD2. The CDR3 loop spans 16 amino acids. Losses at the gene ends were 6 bases for V and 7 bases for J; bases not matched to a gene: 17. Germline V gene lookup returns CDR1 ENHRY and CDR2 SYGVKD.

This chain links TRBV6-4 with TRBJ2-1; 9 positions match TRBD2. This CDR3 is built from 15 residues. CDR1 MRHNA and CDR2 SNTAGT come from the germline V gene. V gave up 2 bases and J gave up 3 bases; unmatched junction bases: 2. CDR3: CASSDGAGGYNEQFF. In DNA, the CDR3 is TGTGCCAGCAGTGACGGAGCGGGAGGCTACAATGAGCAGTTCTTC.

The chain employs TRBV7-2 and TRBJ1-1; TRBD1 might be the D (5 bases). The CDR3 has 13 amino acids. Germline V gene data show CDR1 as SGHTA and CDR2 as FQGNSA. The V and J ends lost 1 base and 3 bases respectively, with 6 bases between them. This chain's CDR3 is CASSLGQHTEAFF. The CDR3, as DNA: TGTGCCAGCAGCTTAGGACAGCACACTGAAGCTTTCTTT.

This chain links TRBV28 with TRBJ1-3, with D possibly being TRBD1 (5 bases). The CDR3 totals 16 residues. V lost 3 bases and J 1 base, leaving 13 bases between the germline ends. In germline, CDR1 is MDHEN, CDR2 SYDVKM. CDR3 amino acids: CASSFEPDSSGNTIYF. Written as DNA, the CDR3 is TGTGCCAGCAGTTTTGAACCCGACAGTTCTGGAAACACCATATATTTT.